The entry below gives a single T cell receptor beta chain sequence along with its context. No cognate antigen has been identified for it. Base qualities are not at hand, and no much larger clone is one base apart. This specimen belongs to a study of neoadjuvant anti-PD-1 for oral cavity cancer (dated by TCRdb to the early 2020s). Regarding the complete study: Before curative-intent surgical resection, most patients were given three to four biweekly doses of nivolumab at 3 mg/kg. Patients without progression received a fourth nivolumab dose around day 43 and underwent definitive surgical resection on days 50-56. Under RECIST 1.1, patients with complete response, partial response or stable disease were classed as responders, and patients with progression were classed as non-responders. A roughly 33% response rate was observed in the parent correlative cohort, in which around 12 patients were included. Beyond this particular receptor, the publication reports: The TCR analyses had only a few patients in each response group, and the authors called for validation in larger cohorts. After neoadjuvant nivolumab, non-responders showed significantly higher T cell clonality (Gini index) in PBMCs than responders did. Higher pretreatment blood Treg/Th17 ratios correlated with both higher pretreatment blood TCRbeta clonality and lower post-treatment tumor TCRbeta clonality.

PBMC libraries used mostly roughly 480 ng of input genomic DNA for deep sequencing, with six replicates per sample. Following the manufacturer's instructions, the team built TCRbeta libraries using the immunoSEQ hsTCRbeta kit. The completed libraries were mixed into a single pool at 3 nM, then sequenced with an Illumina NovaSeq 6000 S4 flow cell. The authors processed their data as follows. The immunoSEQ Analyzer handled quality control and preprocessing of the raw data. The analysis was restricted to productive rearrangements, with each unique CDR3 amino acid sequence defining a clonotype. Repertoire clonality was estimated as the Gini-Simpson index, computed with the R package tcR. Student's t test was used to compare Gini indices, while Pearson correlation assessed associations with tumor size change. TCRdb took this table from immuneACCESS and kept in-frame rearrangements with V and J called. Such tables lack part of the clones; where checked against another copy, unresolved V genes explain under half of the gap, and the rest is unexplained. That table is the source of V, J and clone size, and D and trimming were worked out from the DNA. The sample data list about 80,000 clones, and more than 80% of these were observed just once. The ten largest clones take up roughly 3% of the sample.

Reading the label with the study, this specimen's time point is: before neoadjuvant nivolumab. The patients had newly diagnosed stage II-IVA oral cavity squamous cell carcinoma and had not received any prior systemic or radiation treatment. The cohort consisted of patients with HPV-negative, locally advanced oral cavity squamous cell carcinoma. Peripheral blood mononuclear cells were analyzed directly, without maintenance or expansion in culture. The samples were drawn from a longitudinal correlative study tied to a single-arm phase II trial testing neoadjuvant nivolumab in oral cavity squamous cell carcinoma. Genomic DNA-based TCRbeta sequencing was performed on subject-matched pre- and post-treatment PBMCs and tumors from three responders and three non-responders. Peripheral blood mononuclear cells were collected once before nivolumab treatment and again after treatment, at the time of surgery. The Maxwell RSC DNA from Cells kit was used to isolate genomic DNA from PBMCs.

The CDR3 starts with the cysteine, ends with the phenylalanine, and has 13 residues. CDR3 DNA only is kept here, 39 bases in frame from base 1. CDR1 PRHDT and CDR2 FYEKMQ are derived from the germline V gene (reference sequence). V is cut by 3 bases and J by 1 base, and the space between the germline ends is 4 bases. Recombination linked TRBV13 to TRBJ1-5; no D gene call is confident. The clonotype was recovered from a person between 40 and 85 years old with oral cavity squamous cell carcinoma. The sample was PBMCs, taken before nivolumab (anti-PD-1) treatment. This receptor carries the CDR3 CASSFGSNQPQHF. The sequence in DNA is TGTGCCAGCAGCTTTGGGAGCAATCAGCCCCAGCATTTT.